The sequence of this T cell receptor beta chain was determined in a study of T-cell memory formation after mild COVID-19. The wider study: TCR clusters were mostly donor specific. Study-level results: The authors left the SARS-CoV-2 specificity of second-wave clones peaking on day 37 unconfirmed.

V dropped 0 bases and J dropped 6 bases, with 17 bases sitting between them. Germline V gene data show CDR1 as GTSNPN and CDR2 as SVGIG (reference sequence). This CDR3 contains 15 residues. This clonotype has just a few counts. Its matching antigen is unknown. Amplification by 5'RACE using constant-segment primers produced TCR alpha and TCR beta cDNA libraries that carried sample barcodes and UMIs. TCRdb called the 5' RACE reads again in MiXCR, with one record for every CDR3 protein. The profile shows hundreds of thousands of distinct CDR3 sequences, approximately 14% of them singletons. This chain connects TRBV30 to TRBJ1-2; D is ambiguous. This TCR derives from a man younger than 35 who had mild COVID-19 (a few samples of this study predate the infection). Cell type and time point are not known. Material: PBMCs or a T cell subset sorted from them (not recorded which). In DNA form, the CDR3 reads TGTGCCTGGAGTGTAACCCTGGAAAATATAAATGGCTACACCTTC. As protein: CAWSVTLENINGYTF.